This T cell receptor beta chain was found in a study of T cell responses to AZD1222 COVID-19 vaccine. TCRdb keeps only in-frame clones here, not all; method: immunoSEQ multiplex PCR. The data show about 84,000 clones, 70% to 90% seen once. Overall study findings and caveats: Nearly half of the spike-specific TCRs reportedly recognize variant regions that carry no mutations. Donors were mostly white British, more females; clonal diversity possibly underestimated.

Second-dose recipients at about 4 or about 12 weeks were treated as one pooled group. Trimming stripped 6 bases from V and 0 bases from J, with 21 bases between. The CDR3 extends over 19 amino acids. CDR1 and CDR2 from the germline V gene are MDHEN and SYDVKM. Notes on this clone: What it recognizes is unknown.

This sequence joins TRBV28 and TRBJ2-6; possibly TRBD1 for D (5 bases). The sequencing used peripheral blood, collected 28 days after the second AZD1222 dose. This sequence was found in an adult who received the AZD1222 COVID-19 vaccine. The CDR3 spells CASSSLGSRVGSGANVLTF. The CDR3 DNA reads TGTGCCAGCAGCTCTCTCGGATCCAGGGTCGGCTCTGGGGCCAACGTCCTGACTTTC.